One sample yielded the 2 T cell receptor beta chains listed below, sequenced in a study of shared clonotypes between healthy human individuals (dated by TCRdb to about 2020). The method behind the library was the immunoSEQ multiplex PCR assay. This immuneACCESS table, as held by TCRdb, lists in-frame sequences with V and J called but not all clones. Of the missing ones, under half trace to an unresolved V gene in checked studies; the others have no known cause. This sample gives nearly 600,000 clones in total; roughly 96% of them show up just once. The top ten clones comprise roughly 0.1% of the sample. CD8 naive samples were obtained by positive selection for CCR7 among CD45RO-negative cells, yielding a CD45RA+CCR7+ population from which TemRA cells were excluded. The sequenced sample consisted of naive CD8+ T cells sorted from blood. The cell subset or site label here, explained by the study, means: CD45RA+CCR7+. These receptors came from a woman aged 30 to 39 in good health.

J is TRBJ1-2 and V is TRBV30; TRBD1 matches at 10 bases. This CDR3 contains 15 residues. The germline CDR1 and CDR2 sequences are GTSNPN and SVGIG (reference sequence). The trim removed 0 bases at V and 7 bases at J, leaving 8 bases unmatched. Here the CDR3 reads CAWSVSTGGKSGYTF. CDR3 in DNA: TGTGCCTGGAGTGTATCGACAGGGGGCAAGAGTGGCTACACCTTC.

The chain recombines TRBV27 with TRBJ1-2, with D unresolved. Per germline, CDR1 MNHEY and CDR2 SMNVEV (reference sequence). The CDR3 consists of 13 residues. V lost 5 bases to trimming and J lost 7 bases, with 14 bases between them. Written as DNA, the CDR3 is TGTGCCAGCAGTCCCACCCTATCGAGTGGCTACACCTTC. It codes for CASSPTLSSGYTF.